The 19 T cell receptor beta chains in this list originate from one sample, sequenced in a study of T cell responses to AZD1222 COVID-19 vaccine. Clones were read by immunoSEQ multiplex PCR, and TCRdb kept only the in-frame ones, dropping some. The table records roughly 100,000 clones, approximately 90% of them present only once. The source was peripheral blood, collected on day 0 of AZD1222 vaccination. The receptors were gathered from an adult in good health.

V gene TRBV5-6 combines with J gene TRBJ2-7; D gene uncertain. The CDR3 is made up of 14 amino acids. CDR1 is SGHDT, CDR2 YYEEEE, per germline. The V end lost 0 bases, the J end lost 2 bases, and 9 bases lay between the germline ends. The CDR3 reads CASSLAGVAYEQYF. CDR3 in DNA: TGTGCCAGCAGCTTGGCCGGAGTTGCCTACGAGCAGTACTTC.

This chain connects TRBV18 to TRBJ1-2, with no clear D. CDR3 size: 15 residues. CDR1 is KGHSH and CDR2 is LQKENI in the germline V gene. Trimming took off 6 bases at V and 0 bases at J, with 14 bases between the two ends. The CDR3 region is CASSRAVGANYGYTF. The DNA of the CDR3 is TGTGCCAGCTCTCGAGCGGTGGGCGCTAACTATGGCTACACCTTC.

This chain connects TRBV10-3 to TRBJ1-5; TRBD1 matches at 9 bases. The ends lost 3 bases at V and 11 bases at J; junction bases unmatched: 8. This CDR3 region has 14 residues. The V gene's germline CDR1 is ENHRY and CDR2 SYGVKD. The chain's CDR3 is CAISERQGVGAQHF. Written as DNA, the CDR3 is TGTGCCATCAGTGAACGACAGGGGGTAGGGGCCCAGCATTTT.

The chain links TRBV5-1 to TRBJ2-2, with D perhaps matching TRBD1 or TRBD2 (5 bases each). Trimming left V 0 bases short and J 4 bases short, with 10 bases between. CDR3 length: 15 amino acids. Per the germline V gene, CDR1 is SGHRS and CDR2 is YFSETQ. CDR3 DNA sequence: TGCGCCAGCAGCTTGGCCCTTGGGGGCACCGGGGAGCTGTTTTTT. Amino acids: CASSLALGGTGELFF. Supplemented by reference TRBV5-1 and TRBJ2-2, the full variable domain reads KAGVTQTPRYLIKTRGQQVTLSCSPISGHRSVSWYQQTPGQGLQFLFEYFSETQRNKGNFPGRFSGRQFSNSRSEMNVSTLELGDSALYLCASSLALGGTGELFFGEGSRLTVL.

The V gene is TRBV2, the J gene TRBJ1-2; D unclear. Trimming stripped 5 bases from V and 8 bases from J, with 12 bases between. From germline, CDR1 is SNHLY and CDR2 FYNNEI. The CDR3 has 12 amino acids. CDR3 loop: CASSSTPMGYTF. CDR3 DNA sequence: TGTGCCAGCAGTTCTACTCCTATGGGCTACACCTTC. The whole variable domain, filled in from reference TRBV2 and TRBJ1-2, reads EPEVTQTPSHQVTQMGQEVILRCVPISNHLYFYWYRQILGQKVEFLVSFYNNEISEKSEIFDDQFSVERPDGSNFTLKIRSTKLEDSAMYFCASSSTPMGYTFGSGTRLTVV.

J is TRBJ2-3 and V is TRBV9; D tentatively reads TRBD1 or TRBD2 (7 bases each). Germline CDR1 reads SGDLS; CDR2 reads YYNGEE. Trimming pared 7 bases from V and 2 bases from J, leaving 17 bases between. The length of the CDR3 is 15 residues. The CDR3 bases are TGTGCCAGCGGACTAGGGGACAGAGTCACAGATACGCAGTATTTT. Protein: CASGLGDRVTDTQYF.

The V gene is TRBV9, the J gene TRBJ1-4, with D perhaps TRBD1 (5 bases). The germline V and J ends were trimmed by 3 bases and 3 bases, with 12 bases remaining between them. The germline V gene encodes CDR1 SGDLS and CDR2 YYNGEE. CDR3 length equals 15 residues. The CDR3 region has the DNA TGTGCCAGCAGCGCCCGGGGGGTGTCTAATGAAAAACTGTTTTTT. Its translation: CASSARGVSNEKLFF.

This chain joins TRBV11-2 and TRBJ2-7; D may be TRBD2 (5 bases). The germline V gene encodes CDR1 SGHAT and CDR2 FQNNGV. This CDR3 comprises 14 residues. Trimming took off 4 bases at V and 5 bases at J, with 15 bases between the two ends. The CDR3 DNA reads TGTGCCAGCAGCTCTAACTTCGGGGTGCACGAGCAGTACTTC. Amino acids: CASSSNFGVHEQYF.

The chain is built from TRBV28 and TRBJ1-5; D is unclear. Germline CDR1 and CDR2: MDHEN and SYDVKM. Trimming cost V 6 bases and J 4 bases, with 16 bases left between them. This CDR3 is 15 amino acids long. The CDR3 sequence: CASSAEGAGNQPQHF. CDR3 DNA: TGTGCCAGCAGCGCGGAGGGCGCTGGGAATCAGCCCCAGCATTTT.

The chain is built from TRBV3-1 (or the pseudogene TRBV3-2) and TRBJ2-1; no reliable D call. Trimming cost V 2 bases and J 6 bases, with 8 bases left between them. CDR1 LGHDT and CDR2 YNNKEL come from the germline V gene (reference sequence). CDR3 length: 13 amino acids. This CDR3 reads CASSQMVPNEQFF. The CDR3 nucleotides read TGTGCCAGCAGCCAAATGGTTCCCAATGAGCAGTTCTTC.

J is TRBJ1-4 and V is TRBV19, with D perhaps matching TRBD1 (5 bases). V lost 5 bases and J 8 bases, leaving 21 bases between the germline ends. The length of the CDR3 is 16 residues. Germline lookup yields CDR1 LNHDA and CDR2 SQIVND (reference sequence). The CDR3 nucleotides are TGTGCCAGTAGTTCCCCCCCAGACAGATTTTCGGAAAAACTGTTTTTT. Its protein is CASSSPPDRFSEKLFF.

This clone was seen more than once but under ten times. The V and J genes are TRBV4-2 and TRBJ1-2; the match to TRBD1 covers 10 bases. Per germline, CDR1 LGHNA and CDR2 YNFKEQ. This CDR3 spans 13 amino acids. V gave up 4 bases and J gave up 7 bases; unmatched junction bases: 3. CDR3 coding DNA: TGTGCCAGCAGCCCCGACAGGGGGCTTGGCTACACCTTC. Translation gives CASSPDRGLGYTF.

V is TRBV19 and J is TRBJ2-2, with D perhaps matching TRBD2 (7 bases). V was pared by 5 bases and J by 6 bases, with 13 bases between. Per germline, CDR1 LNHDA and CDR2 SQIVND (reference sequence). The CDR3 sequence is 14 residues long. CDR3 region: CASSRGREPGELFF. CDR3 DNA sequence: TGTGCCAGTAGTCGGGGGCGGGAGCCCGGGGAGCTGTTTTTT.

The chain is built from TRBV5-6 and TRBJ1-4; TRBD1 is a possible D gene (6 bases). CDR1 is SGHDT and CDR2 is YYEEEE in the germline V gene. V dropped 0 bases and J dropped 12 bases, with 15 bases sitting between them. CDR3 length: 14 residues. CDR3 protein: CASSLGPTGWELFF. CDR3 bases: TGTGCCAGCAGCTTGGGGCCTACAGGGTGGGAACTGTTTTTT.

The rearrangement links TRBV2 to TRBJ2-6; the match to TRBD1 covers 7 bases. The germline V gene encodes CDR1 SNHLY and CDR2 FYNNEI. The CDR3 runs to 14 residues. Trimming cost V 6 bases and J 4 bases; bases outside gene matches: 3. The CDR3 region is CASSDRAGANVLTF. The CDR3 region has the DNA TGTGCCAGCAGCGACAGGGCCGGGGCCAACGTCCTGACTTTC.

This clone was observed a handful of times. The chain joins TRBV5-5 to TRBJ2-1; 9 nucleotides match TRBD1. The CDR3 is made up of 16 amino acids. The germline V gene encodes CDR1 SGHKS and CDR2 YYEKEE (reference sequence). The V segment lost 0 bases and the J segment 2 bases; nucleotides outside the gene matches: 3. The CDR3 spells CASSLVRTGAYNEQFF. Here the CDR3 DNA reads TGTGCCAGCAGCTTGGTGAGGACAGGGGCCTACAATGAGCAGTTCTTC.

The chain combines TRBV9 with TRBJ2-2, with D perhaps TRBD2 (5 bases). The germline V gene has CDR1 SGDLS and CDR2 YYNGEE. The CDR3 length is 16 residues. V shed 0 bases and J shed 0 bases, with 9 bases lying between them. In DNA, the CDR3 is TGTGCCAGCAGCGTAGCCGGACTCGCGAACACCGGGGAGCTGTTTTTT. Amino acids: CASSVAGLANTGELFF.

The genes are TRBV30 and TRBJ2-3; no reliable D call. The germline V gene has CDR1 GTSNPN and CDR2 SVGIG (reference sequence). V shed 8 bases and J shed 0 bases, with 12 bases lying between them. The CDR3 runs 13 residues. The CDR3 loop is CAVNRISTDTQYF. CDR3 nucleotides: TGTGCCGTCAACAGAATTAGCACAGATACGCAGTATTTT.

This CDR3 is CASSPPSGTGIPGELFF. DNA of the CDR3: TGTGCCAGCAGCCCACCCTCCGGGACAGGGATACCCGGGGAGCTGTTTTTT. This chain uses TRBV27 with TRBJ2-2; 9 nucleotides line up with TRBD1. Germline loops: CDR1 MNHEY, CDR2 SMNVEV (reference sequence). CDR3 length: 17 residues. The V segment lost 6 bases and the J segment 6 bases; nucleotides outside the gene matches: 14.